This entry lists 22 T cell receptor beta chains sequenced from one sample in a study of T cell repertoires in cytomegalovirus infection. A single record per CDR3 protein comes from TCRdb applying MiXCR to the reads. The data contain about 220,000 distinct CDR3 sequences, around 40% of them singletons. These receptors' targets are unknown. The specimen was CD8+ T cells from cultured PBMCs, collected from culture after CMV antigen stimulation. The receptor source for this set is a human donor in good health (CMV status not recorded). Some clones in this sample may be carry-over from other donors' samples.

The genes are TRBV20-1 and TRBJ1-1; D is ambiguous. CDR1 is DFQATT and CDR2 is SNEGSKA in the germline V gene (reference sequence). V shed 1 base and J shed 7 bases, with 16 bases lying between them. The CDR3 contains 14 residues. This CDR3 reads CSARVETSPSEAFF. The CDR3 bases are TGCAGTGCTAGAGTAGAGACCTCCCCAAGTGAAGCTTTCTTT.

This clonotype has a handful of counts. The rearrangement joins TRBV20-1 to TRBJ1-1; the D gene is possibly TRBD1 (6 bases). The V gene's germline CDR1 is DFQATT and CDR2 SNEGSKA (reference sequence). The CDR3 spans 14 residues. Between the trimmed V and J ends, which lost 0 bases and 1 base, there was a span of 9 bases. The DNA for the CDR3 is TGCAGTGCTAGAGACTTACAGGGGAACACTGAAGCTTTCTTT. Amino acid sequence: CSARDLQGNTEAFF.

The chain uses TRBV7-6 and TRBJ2-7, with D unresolved. This CDR3 contains 15 residues. V was shortened by 2 bases and J by 2 bases, with 13 bases between the two germline ends. Germline values: CDR1 SGHVS, CDR2 FNYEAQ. CDR3 nucleotide sequence: TGTGCCAGCAGCTTACAGACTGGCAGCCCCTACGAGCAGTACTTC. This gives the protein CASSLQTGSPYEQYF.

V gene TRBV10-2 combines with J gene TRBJ2-7, with a weak D call TRBD2 (5 bases). The germline V gene has CDR1 WSHSY and CDR2 SAAADI. This CDR3 is 13 amino acids long. V was clipped by 4 bases and J by 5 bases, with 12 bases between them. CDR3 in amino acids: CASSGTLADEQYF. The DNA for the CDR3 is TGCGCCAGCAGTGGGACTTTGGCCGACGAGCAGTACTTC.

The chain is built from TRBV7-9 and TRBJ2-7; no firm D call. Germline V gene lookup returns CDR1 SEHNR and CDR2 FQNEAQ (reference sequence). The V end was cut by 4 bases, the J end by 2 bases, with 15 bases between. The CDR3 loop spans 15 amino acids. CDR3 in amino acids: CASSSPSETAYEQYF. In nucleotides, the CDR3 is TGTGCCAGCAGCTCCCCCAGCGAGACCGCCTACGAGCAGTACTTC.

Comments on this clonotype: Mismatch with germline at one junction end may stem from a read error. The chain uses TRBV7-2 and TRBJ2-2; a weak D match, TRBD2 (5 bases). The CDR3 loop spans 15 amino acids. Germline V gene sequence: CDR1 SGHTA, CDR2 FQGNSA. The CDR3 region has the DNA TGTGCCAGCAGCTTAGACTACTCGGGCACCGGGGTGCTGTTTTTT. Translation: CASSLDYSGTGVLFF.

This chain uses TRBV7-4 with TRBJ2-5; weak D call: TRBD2 (6 bases). The germline CDR1 and CDR2 sequences are SGHVT and SQSDAQ. This CDR3 has 17 amino acids. Trimming took 6 bases from V and 4 from J, leaving 24 bases between them. CDR3: CASSGETDTAGGETQYF. DNA for the CDR3: TGTGCCAGCAGTGGTGAGACAGACACCGCCGGGGGAGAGACCCAGTACTTC.

This clonotype turned up a few times. The rearrangement joins TRBV7-8 to TRBJ1-2; D is possibly TRBD1 (5 bases). Trimming removed 2 bases at V and 7 bases at J, with 17 bases between. CDR1 is SGHVS, CDR2 FQNEAQ, per germline. CDR3 length equals 15 residues. The CDR3 loop reads CASSLLGRDMGGYTF. CDR3 bases: TGTGCCAGCAGCTTACTGGGCAGGGATATGGGTGGCTACACCTTC.

The J gene is TRBJ2-1, the V gene TRBV7-3, with 7 bases identical to TRBD1. V gave up 4 bases and J gave up 7 bases; unmatched junction bases: 7. Germline CDR1 reads SGHTA; CDR2 reads FQGTGA. The CDR3 consists of 14 residues. The CDR3 nucleotides are TGTGCCAGCAGCTCACTCGACAGGGAGAATGAGCAGTTCTTC. Residues: CASSSLDRENEQFF.

This clonotype occurred a few times. V and J are TRBV28 and TRBJ2-2; the D is unclear. CDR3 length equals 14 residues. The germline gives CDR1 MDHEN, CDR2 SYDVKM. Trimming removed 5 bases from V and 3 bases from J, with 10 bases in between. The CDR3 nucleotides are TGTGCCAGCAGTACAGATACGTACACCGGGGAGCTGTTTTTT. This gives the protein CASSTDTYTGELFF.

The chain recombines TRBV25-1 with TRBJ2-6, with D tentatively TRBD1 (6 bases). CDR3 size: 16 residues. V was clipped by 3 bases and J by 2 bases, with 11 bases between them. CDR1 is MGHDK, CDR2 SYGVNS, per germline. The CDR3 spells CASSDRGVAGANVLTF. For the CDR3, the DNA is TGTGCCAGCAGTGACAGGGGAGTCGCTGGGGCCAACGTCCTGACTTTC.

This clonotype has more than one count but fewer than ten. V usage is TRBV20-1 and J usage is TRBJ1-2; maybe TRBD1 (5 bases). This CDR3 spans 14 amino acids. Germline V gene data show CDR1 as DFQATT and CDR2 as SNEGSKA (reference sequence). CDR3 amino acids: CSATLVGARYGYTF. CDR3 DNA sequence: TGCAGCGCCACTCTTGTAGGGGCGCGCTATGGCTACACCTTC.

The V gene is TRBV7-6, the J gene TRBJ1-4, with D possibly TRBD1 on 6 matching bases. This CDR3 region has 18 residues. In germline, CDR1 is SGHVS, CDR2 FNYEAQ. Trimming shortened V by 8 bases and J by 2 bases, and 24 bases separated the two germline ends. The CDR3 DNA is TGTGCCAGCGCCTCCGGATTCCAGGGGACTAGGACTAATGAAAAACTGTTTTTT. Its translation: CASASGFQGTRTNEKLFF.

V is TRBV7-9 and J is TRBJ2-1; 9 bases match TRBD1. Trimming removed 4 bases from V and 7 bases from J; junction bases left unmatched: 14. The CDR3 contains 17 residues. Germline CDR1 SEHNR, CDR2 FQNEAQ (reference sequence). The CDR3 region has the DNA TGTGCCAGCAGCTCTACTTTCCTCGGGACAGGGAGAAATGAGCAGTTCTTC. Translating gives CASSSTFLGTGRNEQFF.

V usage is TRBV27 and J usage is TRBJ2-3; either TRBD1 or TRBD2 may fit D (5 bases each). CDR3 length equals 11 residues. The germline gives CDR1 MNHEY, CDR2 SMNVEV (reference sequence). V was clipped by 8 bases and J by 14 bases, with 17 bases between them. The CDR3 loop reads CASLLGPIRYF. The CDR3 DNA reads as TGTGCCAGCCTGCTGGGACCAATTCGGTATTTT.

This clonotype has at least ten counts. J is TRBJ1-1 and V is TRBV12-3 or TRBV12-4; D ambiguous. Trimming pared 6 bases from V and 1 base from J, leaving 3 bases between. CDR3 size: 11 residues. As DNA, the CDR3 is TGTGCCAGCAGCCCGAACACTGAAGCTTTCTTT. Translating gives CASSPNTEAFF.

The J gene is TRBJ2-7, the V gene TRBV4-1; 7 nucleotides agree with TRBD2. Germline V gives CDR1 MGHRA, CDR2 YSYEKL. After removal of 5 bases from V and 1 base from J, the junction contained 8 bases not matched to a gene. The CDR3 covers 15 residues. The chain's CDR3 is CASSSRLAASYEQYF. In DNA, the CDR3 is TGCGCCAGCAGCTCCAGACTAGCAGCTTCCTACGAGCAGTACTTC.

The rearrangement uses TRBV7-9 and TRBJ2-1; 7 nucleotides line up with TRBD2. Germline lookup yields CDR1 SEHNR and CDR2 FQNEAQ (reference sequence). The CDR3 runs 13 residues. V lost 5 bases and J lost 10; bases outside the gene matches: 8. For the CDR3, the DNA is TGTGCCAGCAGCGGGGGGGAGCATCGAGAGCAGTTCTTC. Translating it yields CASSGGEHREQFF. Looking up the rest from reference TRBV7-9 and TRBJ2-1 gives the full variable domain: DTGVSQNPRHKITKRGQNVTFRCDPISEHNRLYWYRQTLGQGPEFLTYFQNEAQLEKSRLLSDRFSAERPKGSFSTLEIQRTEQGDSAMYLCASSGGEHREQFFGPGTRLTVL.

This clonotype has ten or more counts. The V call is TRBV7-2, the J call TRBJ2-3; 14 nucleotides agree with TRBD2. Losses at the gene ends were 4 bases for V and 6 bases for J; bases not matched to a gene: 3. The germline V gene encodes CDR1 SGHTA and CDR2 FQGNSA. The CDR3 runs to 15 residues. Here the CDR3 reads CASSSGTSGSDTQYF. CDR3 sequence (DNA): TGTGCCAGCAGCTCCGGGACTAGCGGGAGTGATACGCAGTATTTT.

The chain carries TRBV19 and TRBJ1-5; maybe TRBD1 (5 bases). Trimming left V 5 bases short and J 5 bases short, with 10 bases between. Looked up from germline, CDR1 is LNHDA and CDR2 is SQIVND (reference sequence). The CDR3 loop spans 13 amino acids. CDR3 coding DNA: TGTGCCAGTAGTGGGACGGGGGATCAGCCCCAGCATTTT. This translates into CASSGTGDQPQHF.

The chain has TRBV2 and TRBJ2-2; D call uncertain. Germline V gene data show CDR1 as SNHLY and CDR2 as FYNNEI. Deletions cut 8 bases from V and 6 bases from J, with 7 bases between. This CDR3 has 11 amino acids. This CDR3 reads CASWEPGELFF. The CDR3 DNA reads TGTGCCAGCTGGGAACCCGGGGAGCTGTTTTTT. Combining the CDR3 with reference TRBV2 and TRBJ2-2 gives the whole variable domain EPEVTQTPSHQVTQMGQEVILRCVPISNHLYFYWYRQILGQKVEFLVSFYNNEISEKSEIFDDQFSVERPDGSNFTLKIRSTKLEDSAMYFCASWEPGELFFGEGSRLTVL.

This clonotype was seen only a few times. CDR3 in DNA: TGTGCCAGCAGCTCCAAGACAGGGGGGCAGCCCCAGCATTTT. Residues: CASSSKTGGQPQHF. The chain is built from TRBV7-8 and TRBJ1-5; TRBD1 matches 9 bases. J lost 7 bases, V lost 4 bases, and 5 bases had no gene match. Germline V gives CDR1 SGHVS, CDR2 FQNEAQ. The CDR3 runs 14 residues. Filled out from reference TRBV7-8 and TRBJ1-5, the complete variable domain reads GAGVSQSPRYKVAKRGQDVALRCDPISGHVSLFWYQQALGQGPEFLTYFQNEAQLDKSGLPSDRFFAERPEGSVSTLKIQRTQQEDSAVYLCASSSKTGGQPQHFGDGTRLSIL.